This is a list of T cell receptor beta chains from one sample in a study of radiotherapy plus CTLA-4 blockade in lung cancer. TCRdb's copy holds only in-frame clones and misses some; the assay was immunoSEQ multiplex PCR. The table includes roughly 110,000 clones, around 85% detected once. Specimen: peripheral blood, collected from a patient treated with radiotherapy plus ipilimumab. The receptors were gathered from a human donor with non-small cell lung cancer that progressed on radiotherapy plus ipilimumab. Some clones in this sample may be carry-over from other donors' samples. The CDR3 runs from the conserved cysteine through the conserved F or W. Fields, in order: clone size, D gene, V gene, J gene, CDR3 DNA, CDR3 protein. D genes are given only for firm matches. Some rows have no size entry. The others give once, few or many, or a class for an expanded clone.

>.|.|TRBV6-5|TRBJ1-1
TGTGCCAGCAGTTACTCGAAGTTTTGGCCTGAAGCCTTCTTT
CASSYSKFWPEAFF
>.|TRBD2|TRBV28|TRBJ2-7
TGTGCCAGCAGTTCGACCGGGGGGAAACTATACGAGCAGTACTTC
CASSSTGGKLYEQYF
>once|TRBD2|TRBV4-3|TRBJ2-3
TGCGCCAGCAGCCAAGAAGGCGCGGCTAGCGGGGGATACACAGATACGCAGTATTTT
CASSQEGAASGGYTDTQYF
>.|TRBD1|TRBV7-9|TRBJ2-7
TGTGCCAGCAGCCCCCCCGGGCGACAGGGTGCTTCCCACGAGCAGTACTTC
CASSPPGRQGASHEQYF
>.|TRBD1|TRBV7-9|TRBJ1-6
TGTGCCAGCAGCCCGTGGACAGGTAAAGGATCACCCCTCCACTTT
CASSPWTGKGSPLHF
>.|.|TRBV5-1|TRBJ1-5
TGCGCCAGCAGCTTGGCCGGGGTTCCTGGGACTCAGCCCCAGCATTTT
CASSLAGVPGTQPQHF
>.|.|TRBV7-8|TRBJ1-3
TGTGCCAGCAGCTTAGCTCTGGGGGCTGCGGGAAACACCATATATTTT
CASSLALGAAGNTIYF
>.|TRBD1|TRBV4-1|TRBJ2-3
TGCGCCAGCAGCTTTACCCCGGGACAGGGGGGTACGCAGTATTTT
CASSFTPGQGGTQYF
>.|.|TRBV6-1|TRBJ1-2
TGTGCCAGCAGTGACCCAGGGACTGGCTATGGCTACACCTTC
CASSDPGTGYGYTF
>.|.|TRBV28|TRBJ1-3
TGTGCCAGCAGTCCCCACGGTAGGACGGGAAACACCATATATTTT
CASSPHGRTGNTIYF